The 20 T cell receptor beta chains below were found in one sample sequenced in a study of shared clonotypes between healthy human individuals. Produced via immunoSEQ multiplex PCR; TCRdb's table is partial and in-frame only. The sample carries approximately 530,000 clones, about 96% recorded once. The sample was naive CD4+ T cells sorted from blood. Subset indicated: CD45RA+ positively selected. The receptors stem from a woman aged 25 to 39 in good health.

The chain has TRBV5-1 and TRBJ2-2; D possibly corresponds to TRBD2 (6 bases). Germline V gene sequence: CDR1 SGHRS, CDR2 YFSETQ. The CDR3 runs 14 residues. The V and J ends lost 4 bases and 4 bases respectively, with 11 bases between them. DNA of the CDR3: TGCGCCAGCAGCGGGGAGGCAGTCACCGGGGAGCTGTTTTTT. Amino acid sequence: CASSGEAVTGELFF.

V usage is TRBV2 and J usage is TRBJ1-4, with 12 bases lining up with TRBD1. The CDR3 loop spans 16 amino acids. Germline V gene lookup returns CDR1 SNHLY and CDR2 FYNNEI. Unmatched junction bases numbered 10, after V lost 6 bases and J lost 8 bases. This CDR3 reads CASSRDRGLPGEKLFF. The CDR3, as DNA: TGTGCCAGCAGCCGGGACAGGGGGCTCCCCGGCGAAAAACTGTTTTTT.

The chain couples TRBV2 to TRBJ1-1; D not certain. CDR3 length equals 12 residues. In germline, CDR1 is SNHLY, CDR2 FYNNEI. The germline V and J ends were trimmed by 5 bases and 4 bases, with 8 bases remaining between them. In nucleotides, the CDR3 is TGTGCCAGCAGTCGGGGATCCACTGAAGCTTTCTTT. This encodes CASSRGSTEAFF.

The chain carries TRBV7-2 and TRBJ2-3; D is undetermined. Trimming took 1 base from V and 4 from J, leaving 3 bases between them. The V gene's germline CDR1 is SGHTA and CDR2 FQGNSA. The CDR3 has 12 amino acids. This CDR3 is CASSLVSDTQYF. The CDR3 DNA reads as TGTGCCAGCAGCTTAGTGTCAGATACGCAGTATTTT.

The chain employs TRBV5-1 and TRBJ1-1, with D maybe TRBD1 (6 bases). The CDR3 is 14 residues long. V shed 2 bases and J shed 4 bases, with 12 bases lying between them. The V gene's germline CDR1 is SGHRS and CDR2 YFSETQ. The CDR3 region has the DNA TGCGCCAGCAGCTTCTCGACAGGAGGCACTGAAGCTTTCTTT. Translating it yields CASSFSTGGTEAFF.

CDR3 region: CASSFEGGGYTF. The CDR3 DNA sequence: TGTGCCAGCAGTTTTGAGGGGGGTGGCTACACCTTC. This chain joins TRBV28 and TRBJ1-2, with a weak D call TRBD1 (6 bases). The CDR3 totals 12 residues. Trimming took 3 bases from V and 7 from J, leaving 9 bases between them. The germline CDR1 and CDR2 sequences are MDHEN and SYDVKM.

This sequence joins TRBV6-5 and TRBJ2-3; the match to TRBD2 covers 7 bases. The ends lost 7 bases at V and 8 bases at J; junction bases unmatched: 12. The CDR3 has 14 residues. From germline, CDR1 is MNHEY and CDR2 SVGAGI. CDR3 sequence reads: CASTTGTWGGTQYF. The CDR3 nucleotides are TGTGCCAGCACTACGGGGACCTGGGGGGGTACGCAGTATTTT.

The chain joins TRBV9 to TRBJ2-7; 8 bases are shared with TRBD1. J was trimmed by 3 bases and V by 4 bases; bases with no gene match: 3. Germline V gene sequence: CDR1 SGDLS, CDR2 YYNGEE. The CDR3 has 13 residues. CDR3 bases: TGTGCCAGCAGCACCGGACAGGGCTACGAGCAGTACTTC. Protein sequence: CASSTGQGYEQYF.

This chain joins TRBV11-2 and TRBJ2-4, with D perhaps matching TRBD1 or TRBD2 (6 bases each). This CDR3 has 16 amino acids. From germline, CDR1 is SGHAT and CDR2 FQNNGV. Trimming stripped 3 bases from V and 0 bases from J, with 12 bases between. CDR3 DNA: TGTGCCAGCAGCTTGGAGGGGACAATAGCCAAAAACATTCAGTACTTC. Protein product: CASSLEGTIAKNIQYF.

V is TRBV5-1 and J is TRBJ1-4; possibly TRBD1 for D (5 bases). V lost 4 bases, J lost 8 bases, and 15 bases lay in between. Per germline, CDR1 SGHRS and CDR2 YFSETQ. This CDR3 has 14 residues. The CDR3: CASSIRRVEEKLFF. CDR3 bases: TGCGCCAGCAGCATACGCAGGGTGGAGGAAAAACTGTTTTTT.

The J gene is TRBJ2-7, the V gene TRBV7-9; TRBD1 matches at 9 bases. Germline CDR1 SEHNR, CDR2 FQNEAQ (reference sequence). The CDR3 has 16 amino acids. V shed 4 bases and J 0 bases; nucleotides not matched to a gene: 7. The CDR3 nucleotides are TGTGCCAGCAGCTCCCAAATGACAGGGGGCTCCTACGAGCAGTACTTC. Its protein is CASSSQMTGGSYEQYF.

The rearrangement links TRBV7-9 to TRBJ2-1; D might be TRBD1 (6 bases). Germline-derived CDR1 and CDR2 are SEHNR and FQNEAQ (reference sequence). This CDR3 comprises 16 residues. V lost 5 bases and J lost 4, with 18 bases in between. The CDR3 nucleotides read TGTGCCAGCAGCCCGACCCCAGGGACACGATACAATGAGCAGTTCTTC. Translation: CASSPTPGTRYNEQFF.

This sequence joins TRBV7-9 and TRBJ2-7; D unresolved. This CDR3 contains 13 residues. Germline loops: CDR1 SEHNR, CDR2 FQNEAQ (reference sequence). The germline V and J ends were trimmed by 5 bases and 6 bases, with 14 bases remaining between them. The CDR3 reads CASSDRSGAEQYF. The CDR3 nucleotides are TGTGCCAGCAGCGACCGCTCGGGTGCCGAGCAGTACTTC.

The rearrangement links TRBV7-7 to TRBJ2-6; D is perhaps TRBD1 or TRBD2 (5 bases each). With 1 base removed from V and 2 bases from J, the gap between germline ends came to 6 bases. This CDR3 contains 15 residues. Looked up from germline, CDR1 is SSHAT and CDR2 is FNYEAQ (reference sequence). CDR3 in DNA: TGTGCCAGCAGCTTAGGGGGGACTGGGGCCAACGTCCTGACTTTC. It codes for CASSLGGTGANVLTF.

This rearrangement joins TRBV5-1 to TRBJ2-6; D remains ambiguous. The germline V and J ends were trimmed by 6 bases and 0 bases, with 16 bases remaining between them. Germline CDR1 and CDR2: SGHRS and YFSETQ. This CDR3 spans 17 amino acids. The CDR3 nucleotides are TGCGCCAGCACGGGTGGGCTACCCTTCTCTGGGGCCAACGTCCTGACTTTC. Translated, it gives CASTGGLPFSGANVLTF.

This rearrangement joins TRBV15 to TRBJ1-4; a weak D match, TRBD1 (6 bases). The CDR3 has 13 residues. V was clipped by 4 bases and J by 7 bases, with 10 bases between them. The germline V gene has CDR1 LNHNV and CDR2 YYDKDF (reference sequence). Here the CDR3 DNA reads TGTGCCACCAGCAACAGGGTTATTGAAAAACTGTTTTTT. It codes for CATSNRVIEKLFF.

V gene TRBV19 combines with J gene TRBJ1-4; D is possibly TRBD1 (6 bases). The CDR3 extends over 13 amino acids. The V gene's germline CDR1 is LNHDA and CDR2 SQIVND (reference sequence). The V and J ends lost 5 bases and 7 bases respectively, with 11 bases between them. The chain's CDR3 is CASSVQGTEKLFF. CDR3 in DNA: TGTGCCAGTAGTGTCCAGGGGACTGAAAAACTGTTTTTT.

The chain is built from TRBV5-1 and TRBJ2-5; 9 nucleotides line up with TRBD2. Matching the DNA end better, TRBJ2-7 makes the J call doubtful. The germline V gene encodes CDR1 SGHRS and CDR2 YFSETQ. This CDR3 has 19 amino acids. In DNA, the CDR3 is TGCGCCAGCAGCTTGTCAAGGTTAGGGCTAGCGGGAAATCTTTACGAGCAGTACTTC. The encoded protein is CASSLSRLGLAGNLYEQYF.

V usage is TRBV6-1 and J usage is TRBJ1-1; 8 bases are a match to TRBD1. The CDR3 covers 14 residues. V was clipped by 8 bases and J by 5 bases; unmatched bases: 10. Per germline, CDR1 MNHNS and CDR2 SASEGT. The chain's CDR3 is CASQGAGSGTEAFF. Here the CDR3 DNA reads TGTGCCAGCCAGGGGGCGGGTTCGGGAACTGAAGCTTTCTTT.

The chain carries TRBV5-1 and TRBJ1-4, with a weak D call TRBD1 (5 bases). Trimming pared 1 base from V and 7 bases from J, leaving 14 bases between. Germline V gene data show CDR1 as SGHRS and CDR2 as YFSETQ. The CDR3 runs to 15 residues. The CDR3 protein is CASSLTPGTAEKLFF. CDR3 coding DNA: TGCGCCAGCAGCTTGACCCCGGGGACGGCTGAAAAACTGTTTTTT.